This T cell receptor beta chain emerged from a study of shared clonotypes between healthy human individuals. Study-level background: Plates per donor: three CD4 naive, three CD4 memory, two CD8 naive, one CD8 memory.

This clone occurred a few times. Its antigen is not identified. Repertoires were generated with immunoSEQ multiplex PCR, while TCRdb's copy carries only in-frame clones and drops some. The table shows about 1 million clones, with roughly 75% occurring only once. Study-wide findings and caveats: It was only blood that was sampled, and tissue repertoires likely differ.

Specimen: memory CD4+ T cells sorted from blood. Sample subset: CD45RA-negative fraction. The origin of this receptor is a man aged 18 to 30 in good health.

The CDR3 region has the DNA TGTGCCAGCAGCGACAGAAGGAACACTGAAGCTTTCTTT. Protein: CASSDRRNTEAFF. This chain joins TRBV7-9 and TRBJ1-1; D is perhaps TRBD1 (5 bases). This CDR3 has 13 residues. Germline CDR1 is SEHNR and CDR2 is FQNEAQ (reference sequence). V was trimmed by 5 bases and J by 1 base, leaving 8 bases between them.